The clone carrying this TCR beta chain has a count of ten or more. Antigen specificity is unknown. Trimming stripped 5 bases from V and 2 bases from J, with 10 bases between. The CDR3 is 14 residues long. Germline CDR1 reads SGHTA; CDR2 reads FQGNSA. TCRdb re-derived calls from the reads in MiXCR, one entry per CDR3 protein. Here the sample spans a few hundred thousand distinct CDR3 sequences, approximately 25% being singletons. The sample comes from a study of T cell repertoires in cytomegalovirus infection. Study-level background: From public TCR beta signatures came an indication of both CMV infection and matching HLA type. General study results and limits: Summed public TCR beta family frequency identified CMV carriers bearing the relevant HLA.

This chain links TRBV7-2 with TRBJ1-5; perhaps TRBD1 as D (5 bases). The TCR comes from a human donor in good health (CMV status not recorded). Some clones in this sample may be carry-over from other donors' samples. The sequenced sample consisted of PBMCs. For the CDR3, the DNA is TGTGCCAGCAGCCAGGGAATAGGCAATCAGCCCCAGCATTTT. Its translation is CASSQGIGNQPQHF.